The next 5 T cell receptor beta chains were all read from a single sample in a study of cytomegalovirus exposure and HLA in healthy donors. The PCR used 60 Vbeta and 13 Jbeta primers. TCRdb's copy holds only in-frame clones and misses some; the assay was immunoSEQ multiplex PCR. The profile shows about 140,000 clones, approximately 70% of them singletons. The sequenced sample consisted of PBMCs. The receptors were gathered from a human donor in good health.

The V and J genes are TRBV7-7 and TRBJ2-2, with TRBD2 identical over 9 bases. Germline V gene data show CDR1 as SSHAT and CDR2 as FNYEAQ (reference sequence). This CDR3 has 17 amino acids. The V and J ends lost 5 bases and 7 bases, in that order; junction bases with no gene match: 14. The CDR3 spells CASSPALFVTSGGELFF. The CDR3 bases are TGTGCCAGCAGCCCAGCCTTATTCGTGACTAGCGGCGGGGAGCTGTTTTTT.

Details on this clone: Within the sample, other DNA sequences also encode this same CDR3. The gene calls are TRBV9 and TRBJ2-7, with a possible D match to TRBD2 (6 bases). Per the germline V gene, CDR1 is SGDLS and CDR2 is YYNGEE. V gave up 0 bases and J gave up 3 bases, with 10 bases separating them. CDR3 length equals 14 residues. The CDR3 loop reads CASSVGQGLYEQYF. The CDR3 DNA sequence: TGTGCCAGCAGCGTAGGGCAGGGACTCTACGAGCAGTACTTC.

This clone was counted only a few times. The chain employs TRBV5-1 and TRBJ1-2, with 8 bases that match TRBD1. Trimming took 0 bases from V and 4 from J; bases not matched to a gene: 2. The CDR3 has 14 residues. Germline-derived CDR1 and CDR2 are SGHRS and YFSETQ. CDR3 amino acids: CASSLGTGGYGYTF. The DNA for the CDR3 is TGCGCCAGCAGCTTGGGCACAGGGGGCTATGGCTACACCTTC. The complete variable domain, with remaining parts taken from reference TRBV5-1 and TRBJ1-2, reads KAGVTQTPRYLIKTRGQQVTLSCSPISGHRSVSWYQQTPGQGLQFLFEYFSETQRNKGNFPGRFSGRQFSNSRSEMNVSTLELGDSALYLCASSLGTGGYGYTFGSGTRLTVV.

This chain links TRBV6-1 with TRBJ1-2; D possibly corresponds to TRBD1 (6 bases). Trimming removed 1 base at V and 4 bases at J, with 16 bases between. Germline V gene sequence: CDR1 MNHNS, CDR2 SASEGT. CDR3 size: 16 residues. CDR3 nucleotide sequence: TGTGCCAGCAGTGAAGGCTTTGGGGACACTATCTATGGCTACACCTTC. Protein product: CASSEGFGDTIYGYTF.

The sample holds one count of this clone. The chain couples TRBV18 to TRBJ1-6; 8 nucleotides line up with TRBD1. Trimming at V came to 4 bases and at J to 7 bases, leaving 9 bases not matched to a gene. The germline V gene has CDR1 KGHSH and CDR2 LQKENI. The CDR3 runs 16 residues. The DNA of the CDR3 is TGTGCCAGCTCACTCAACCGACAGGGGAGGAATTCACCCCTCCACTTT. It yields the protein CASSLNRQGRNSPLHF. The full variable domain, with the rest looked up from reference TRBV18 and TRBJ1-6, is NAGVMQNPRHLVRRRGQEARLRCSPMKGHSHVYWYRQLPEEGLKFMVYLQKENIIDESGMPKERFSAEFPKEGPSILRIQQVVRGDSAAYFCASSLNRQGRNSPLHFGNGTRLTVT.